This T cell receptor (beta chain) was profiled in a study of shared clonotypes between healthy human individuals. Running of the assay took place at deep level. The data were produced by immunoSEQ multiplex PCR, yet TCRdb's version contains in-frame clones alone and is incomplete. The sample comprises 450,000 to 500,000 clones, 78% of which are singletons, and more than 10% rests with the top ten. Points from the study as a whole: Sequencing depth was a factor that was expected to affect clonotype sharing among donors.

The CDR3 is made up of 10 amino acids. CDR1 is SNHLY, CDR2 FYNNEI, per germline. With 5 bases removed from V and 7 bases from J, the gap between germline ends came to 5 bases. A word on this clone: What it recognizes is unknown.

This sequence originates from a woman in her thirties or forties in good health. Some clones in this sample may be carry-over from other donors' samples. The sample was PBMCs. V is TRBV2 and J is TRBJ2-5; D gene uncertain. As DNA, the CDR3 is TGTGCCAGCAGTTCGGGGACCCAGTACTTC. As protein: CASSSGTQYF.